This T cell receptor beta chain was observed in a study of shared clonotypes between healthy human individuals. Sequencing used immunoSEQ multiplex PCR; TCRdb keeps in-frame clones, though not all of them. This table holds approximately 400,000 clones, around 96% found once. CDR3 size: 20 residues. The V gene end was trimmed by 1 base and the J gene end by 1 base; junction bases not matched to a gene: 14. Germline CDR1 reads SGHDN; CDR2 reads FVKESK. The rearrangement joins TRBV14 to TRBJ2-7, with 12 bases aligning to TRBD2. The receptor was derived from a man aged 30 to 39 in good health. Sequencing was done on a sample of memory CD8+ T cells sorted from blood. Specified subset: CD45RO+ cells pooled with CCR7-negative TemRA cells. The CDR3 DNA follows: TGTGCCAGCAGCCAAGTCCTACTAGCGGGAGGCAAAGGGGAATCCTACGAGCAGTACTTC. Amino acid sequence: CASSQVLLAGGKGESYEQYF.